This section outlines one TCR beta chain sequence together with its context. Profiling relied on immunoSEQ multiplex PCR, and the TCRdb table lists in-frame clones only, not all of them. Of 40,000 or so clones detected, around 93% appear once; the ten largest clones hold 22%. These data are taken from a study of control samples from healthy donors and cancer patients. With V trimmed by 5 bases and J by 0 bases, 7 bases remained unmatched. The CDR3 sequence is 18 residues long. Germline values: CDR1 SNHLY, CDR2 FYNNEI. This clonotype originated in a woman in her thirties or forties with head and neck cancer. Sample: PBMCs. The rearrangement links TRBV2 to TRBJ2-3; 14 bases align to TRBD2. CDR3 bases: TGTGCCAGCAGTTTTGCGACTAGCGGGGGGGTCAGCACAGATACGCAGTATTTT. Amino acids: CASSFATSGGVSTDTQYF.